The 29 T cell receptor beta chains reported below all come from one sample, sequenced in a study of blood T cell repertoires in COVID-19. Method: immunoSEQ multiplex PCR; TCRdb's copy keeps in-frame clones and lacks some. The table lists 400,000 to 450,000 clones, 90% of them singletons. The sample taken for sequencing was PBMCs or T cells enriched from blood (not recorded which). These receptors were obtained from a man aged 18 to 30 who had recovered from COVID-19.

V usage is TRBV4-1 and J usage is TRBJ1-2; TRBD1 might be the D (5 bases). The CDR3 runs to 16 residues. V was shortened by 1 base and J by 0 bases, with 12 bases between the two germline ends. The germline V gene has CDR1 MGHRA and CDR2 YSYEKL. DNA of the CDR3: TGCGCCAGCAGCCAAGGGCGGGGGATGGCTAACTATGGCTACACCTTC. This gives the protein CASSQGRGMANYGYTF.

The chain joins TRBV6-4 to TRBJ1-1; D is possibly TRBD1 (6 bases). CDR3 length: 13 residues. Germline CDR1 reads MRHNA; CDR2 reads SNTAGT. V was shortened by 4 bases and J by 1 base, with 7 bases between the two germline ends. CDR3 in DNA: TGTGCCAGCAGTGTACAGGGGAACACTGAAGCTTTCTTT. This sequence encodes CASSVQGNTEAFF.

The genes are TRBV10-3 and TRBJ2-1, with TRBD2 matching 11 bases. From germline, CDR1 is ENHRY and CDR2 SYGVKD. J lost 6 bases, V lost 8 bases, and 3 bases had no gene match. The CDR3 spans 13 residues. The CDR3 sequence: CAIGLAGSNEQFF. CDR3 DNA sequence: TGTGCCATCGGACTAGCGGGTAGCAATGAGCAGTTCTTC.

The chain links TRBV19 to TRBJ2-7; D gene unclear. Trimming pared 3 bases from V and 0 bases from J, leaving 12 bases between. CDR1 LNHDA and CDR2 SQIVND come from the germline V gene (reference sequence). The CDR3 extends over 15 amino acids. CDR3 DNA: TGTGCCAGTAGTATTGGAGTGAACCCCTCCTACGAGCAGTACTTC. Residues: CASSIGVNPSYEQYF.

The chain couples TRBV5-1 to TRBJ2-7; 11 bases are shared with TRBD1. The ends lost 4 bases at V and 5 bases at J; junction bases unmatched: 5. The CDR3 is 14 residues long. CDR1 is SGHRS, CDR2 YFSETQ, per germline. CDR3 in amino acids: CASSGQGAPDEQYF. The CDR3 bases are TGCGCCAGCAGCGGACAGGGGGCTCCGGACGAGCAGTACTTC.

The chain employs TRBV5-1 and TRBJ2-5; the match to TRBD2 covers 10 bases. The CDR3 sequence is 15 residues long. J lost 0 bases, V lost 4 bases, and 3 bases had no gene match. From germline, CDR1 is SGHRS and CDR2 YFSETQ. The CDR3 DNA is TGCGCCAGCAGCCCCGGACTAGCGGACCAAGAGACCCAGTACTTC. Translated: CASSPGLADQETQYF.

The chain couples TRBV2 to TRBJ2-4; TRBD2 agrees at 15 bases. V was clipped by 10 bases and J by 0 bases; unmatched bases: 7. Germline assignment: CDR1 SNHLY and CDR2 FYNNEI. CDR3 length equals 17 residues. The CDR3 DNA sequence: TGTGCCACCGCGGGACTAGCGGGGGGTTTAGCCAAAAACATTCAGTACTTC. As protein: CATAGLAGGLAKNIQYF.

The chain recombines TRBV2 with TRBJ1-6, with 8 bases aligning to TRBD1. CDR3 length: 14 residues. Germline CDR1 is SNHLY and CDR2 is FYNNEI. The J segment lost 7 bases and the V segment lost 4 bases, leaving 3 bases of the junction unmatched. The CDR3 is CASSGTGGNSPLHF. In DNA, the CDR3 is TGTGCCAGCAGTGGTACAGGGGGAAATTCACCCCTCCACTTT.

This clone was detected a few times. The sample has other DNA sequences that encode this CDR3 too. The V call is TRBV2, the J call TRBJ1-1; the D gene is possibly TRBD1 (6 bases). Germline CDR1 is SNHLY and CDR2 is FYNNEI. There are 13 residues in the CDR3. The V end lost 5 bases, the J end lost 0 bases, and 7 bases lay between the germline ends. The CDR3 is CASSQGMNTEAFF. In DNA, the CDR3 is TGTGCCAGCAGTCAGGGGATGAACACTGAAGCTTTCTTT.

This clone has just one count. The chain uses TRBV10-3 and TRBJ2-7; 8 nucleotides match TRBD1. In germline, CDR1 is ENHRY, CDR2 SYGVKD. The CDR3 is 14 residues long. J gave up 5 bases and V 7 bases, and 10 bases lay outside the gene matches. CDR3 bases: TGTGCCATCAAAAGGACAGGGCCCCAAGACGAGCAGTACTTC. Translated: CAIKRTGPQDEQYF.

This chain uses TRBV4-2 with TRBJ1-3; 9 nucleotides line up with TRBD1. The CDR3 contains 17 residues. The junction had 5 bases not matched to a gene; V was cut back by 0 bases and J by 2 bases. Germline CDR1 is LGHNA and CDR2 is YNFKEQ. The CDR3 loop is CASSQDRTGGPGNTIYF. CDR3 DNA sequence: TGTGCCAGCAGCCAAGATAGAACAGGGGGCCCTGGAAACACCATATATTTT.

CDR3 protein: CATSSGQGGEKLFF. CDR3 DNA: TGTGCCACCAGCAGTGGACAGGGGGGAGAAAAACTGTTTTTT. The chain links TRBV15 to TRBJ1-4; 10 bases match TRBD1. Germline CDR1 and CDR2: LNHNV and YYDKDF (reference sequence). The CDR3 length is 14 residues. V dropped 3 bases and J dropped 8; count of bases not matched to a gene: 3.

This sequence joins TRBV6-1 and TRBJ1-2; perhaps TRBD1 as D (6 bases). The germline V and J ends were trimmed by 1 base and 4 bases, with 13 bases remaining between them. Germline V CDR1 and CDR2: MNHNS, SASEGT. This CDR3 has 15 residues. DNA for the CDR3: TGTGCCAGCAGTGAAGGTCCAGGGGTGGCCTATGGCTACACCTTC. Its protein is CASSEGPGVAYGYTF.

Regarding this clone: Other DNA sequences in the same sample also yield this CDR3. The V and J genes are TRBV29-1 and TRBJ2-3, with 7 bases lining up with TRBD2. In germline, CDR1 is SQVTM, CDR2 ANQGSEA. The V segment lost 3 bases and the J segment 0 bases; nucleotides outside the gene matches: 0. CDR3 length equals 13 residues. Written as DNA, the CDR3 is TGCAGCGTTGAGCGGGAGAGCACAGATACGCAGTATTTT. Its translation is CSVERESTDTQYF.

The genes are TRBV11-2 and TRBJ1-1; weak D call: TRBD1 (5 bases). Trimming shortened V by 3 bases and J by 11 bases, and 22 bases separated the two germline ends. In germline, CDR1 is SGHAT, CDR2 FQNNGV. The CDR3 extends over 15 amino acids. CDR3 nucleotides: TGTGCCAGCAGCTTTTCTCCCGGGACGCCGGAGGGGGCTTTCTTT. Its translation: CASSFSPGTPEGAFF.

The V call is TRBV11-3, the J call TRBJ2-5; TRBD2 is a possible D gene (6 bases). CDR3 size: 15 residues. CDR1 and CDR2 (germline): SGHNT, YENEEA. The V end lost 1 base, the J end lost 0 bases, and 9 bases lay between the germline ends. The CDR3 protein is CASSLGGGDQETQYF. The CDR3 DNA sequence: TGTGCCAGCAGCTTAGGTGGAGGGGACCAAGAGACCCAGTACTTC.

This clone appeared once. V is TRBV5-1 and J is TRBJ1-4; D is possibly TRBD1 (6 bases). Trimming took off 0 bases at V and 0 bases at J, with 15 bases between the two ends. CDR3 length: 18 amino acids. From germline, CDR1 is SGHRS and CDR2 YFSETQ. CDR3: CASSLDRELGSTNEKLFF. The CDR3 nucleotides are TGCGCCAGCAGCTTGGACAGGGAATTAGGTTCAACTAATGAAAAACTGTTTTTT.

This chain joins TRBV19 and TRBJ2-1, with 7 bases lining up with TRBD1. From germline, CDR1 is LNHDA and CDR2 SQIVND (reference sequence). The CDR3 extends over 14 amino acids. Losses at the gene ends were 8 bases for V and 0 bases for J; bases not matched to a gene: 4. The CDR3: CASGRGSSYNEQFF. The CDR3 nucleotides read TGTGCCAGTGGCAGGGGGAGCTCCTACAATGAGCAGTTCTTC. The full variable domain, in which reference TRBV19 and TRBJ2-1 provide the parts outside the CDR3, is DGGITQSPKYLFRKEGQNVTLSCEQNLNHDAMYWYRQDPGQGLRLIYYSQIVNDFQKGDIAEGYSVSREKKESFPLTVTSAQKNPTAFYLCASGRGSSYNEQFFGPGTRLTVL.

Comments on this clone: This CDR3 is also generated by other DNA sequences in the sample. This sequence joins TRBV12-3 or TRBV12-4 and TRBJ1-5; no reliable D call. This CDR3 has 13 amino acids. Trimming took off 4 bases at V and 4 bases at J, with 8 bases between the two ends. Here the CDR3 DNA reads TGTGCCAGCAGTTATCAATCAAATCAGCCCCAGCATTTT. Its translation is CASSYQSNQPQHF.

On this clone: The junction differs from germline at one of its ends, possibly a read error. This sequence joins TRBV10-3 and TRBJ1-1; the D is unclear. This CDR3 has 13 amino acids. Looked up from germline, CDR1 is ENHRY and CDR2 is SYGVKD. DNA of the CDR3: TGTGCCAACAGTCTTGGGCTGAACACTGAAGCTTTCTTT. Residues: CANSLGLNTEAFF.

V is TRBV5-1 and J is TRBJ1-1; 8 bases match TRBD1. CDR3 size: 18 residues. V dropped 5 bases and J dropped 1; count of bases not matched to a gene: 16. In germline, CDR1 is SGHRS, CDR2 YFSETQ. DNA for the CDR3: TGCGCCAGCAGTATGTTCAGGGGGCTGCCTCTTCGGAACACTGAAGCTTTCTTT. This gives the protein CASSMFRGLPLRNTEAFF.

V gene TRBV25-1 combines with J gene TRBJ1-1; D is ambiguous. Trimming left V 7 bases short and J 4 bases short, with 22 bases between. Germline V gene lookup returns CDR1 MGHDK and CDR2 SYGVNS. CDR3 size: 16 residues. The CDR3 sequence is CASIYTMRGGGTEAFF. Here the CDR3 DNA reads TGTGCCAGCATCTACACAATGCGGGGAGGCGGCACTGAAGCTTTCTTT.

CDR3 in amino acids: CASSSGGSGNTIYF. The CDR3, as DNA: TGTGCCAGCAGTTCGGGGGGATCTGGAAACACCATATATTTT. The chain combines TRBV6-5 with TRBJ1-3, with a weak D call TRBD1 (5 bases). The V end lost 4 bases, the J end lost 1 base, and 8 bases lay between the germline ends. From germline, CDR1 is MNHEY and CDR2 SVGAGI. The CDR3 runs 14 residues.

CDR3 in DNA: TGTGCCAGCAGGCGTAGCGGACCCTCCTACGAGCAGTACTTC. Protein product: CASRRSGPSYEQYF. The chain is built from TRBV11-2 and TRBJ2-7; maybe TRBD2 (6 bases). The germline V gene has CDR1 SGHAT and CDR2 FQNNGV. The CDR3 is made up of 14 amino acids. Trimming shortened V by 6 bases and J by 0 bases, and 12 bases separated the two germline ends. The full variable domain, completed using reference TRBV11-2 and TRBJ2-7, is EAGVAQSPRYKIIEKRQSVAFWCNPISGHATLYWYQQILGQGPKLLIQFQNNGVVDDSQLPKDRFSAERLKGVDSTLKIQPAKLEDSAVYLCASRRSGPSYEQYFGPGTRLTVT.

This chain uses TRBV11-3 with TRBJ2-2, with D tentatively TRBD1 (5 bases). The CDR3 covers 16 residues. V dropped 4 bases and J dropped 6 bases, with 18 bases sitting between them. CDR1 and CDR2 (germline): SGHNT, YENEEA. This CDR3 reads CASSSQKSRGPGELFF. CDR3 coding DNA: TGTGCCAGCAGCTCGCAAAAAAGTAGGGGTCCCGGGGAGCTGTTTTTT.

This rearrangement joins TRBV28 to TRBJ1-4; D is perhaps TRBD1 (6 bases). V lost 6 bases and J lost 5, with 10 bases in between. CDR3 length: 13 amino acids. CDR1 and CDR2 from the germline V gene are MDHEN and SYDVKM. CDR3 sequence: CASRVQGNEKLFF. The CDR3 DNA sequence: TGTGCCAGCAGAGTACAGGGAAATGAAAAACTGTTTTTT.

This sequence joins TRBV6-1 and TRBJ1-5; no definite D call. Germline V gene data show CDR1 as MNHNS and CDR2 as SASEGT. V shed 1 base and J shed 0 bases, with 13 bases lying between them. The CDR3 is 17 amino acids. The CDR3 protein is CASSEGQTIYSNQPQHF. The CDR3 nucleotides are TGTGCCAGCAGTGAAGGTCAGACAATCTATAGCAATCAGCCCCAGCATTTT.

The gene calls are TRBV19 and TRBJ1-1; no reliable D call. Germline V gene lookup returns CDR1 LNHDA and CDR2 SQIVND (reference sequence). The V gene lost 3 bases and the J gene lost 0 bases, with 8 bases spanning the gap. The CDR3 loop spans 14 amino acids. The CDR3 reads CASSMGAMNTEAFF. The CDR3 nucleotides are TGTGCCAGTAGTATGGGAGCCATGAACACTGAAGCTTTCTTT.

The CDR3 region has the DNA TGCGCCAGCAGTCTGCGGGTCTACAATGAGCAGTTCTTC. It yields the protein CASSLRVYNEQFF. The chain employs TRBV4-1 and TRBJ2-1; D perhaps matches TRBD2 (5 bases). V lost 6 bases to trimming and J lost 3 bases, with 9 bases between them. The CDR3 has 13 amino acids. Per the germline V gene, CDR1 is MGHRA and CDR2 is YSYEKL.